This T cell receptor (beta chain) was recovered during a study of blood T cell repertoires in COVID-19. Looked up from germline, CDR1 is MNHEY and CDR2 is SVGEGT. V was clipped by 5 bases and J by 3 bases, with 7 bases between them. CDR3 length equals 13 residues. Per the study methods: Reference gene primer amplification in the assay estimated nucleated cell counts. The method was immunoSEQ multiplex PCR; TCRdb's version includes in-frame clones alone and lacks a portion of them. D and trimming were read from the DNA, whereas the V and J calls and clone size are those reported in that table. The sample holds around 330,000 clones, about 91% seen once. Followed over time, Seattle patients had been enrolled while infection was active.

This sequence originates from a woman aged 30 to 39 with COVID-19, enrolled during active disease. The chain is built from TRBV6-2 or TRBV6-3 and TRBJ2-2; TRBD2 might be the D (6 bases). The specimen sequenced was peripheral blood. CDR3 residues: CASSSGYTGELFF. CDR3 bases: TGTGCCAGCAGTAGCGGGTACACCGGGGAGCTGTTTTTT.